This T cell receptor (beta chain) was sequenced for a study of blood T cell repertoires in COVID-19. In the study overall: COVID-19 samples from acute and convalescent phases originated in the United States, Italy and Spain.

This table comes from immunoSEQ multiplex PCR, and its TCRdb copy is limited to in-frame clones, with some not included. The data show hundreds of thousands of clones, with around 88% seen just once and about 4.6% held by the top ten. The TCR sequence derives from a man aged 35 to 55 with acute or convalescent COVID-19. Source material: peripheral blood.

DNA for the CDR3: TGTGCCAGCAGCGTAGGGGGACAGGGGGCGCCGGGTGACACCATATATTTT. As protein: CASSVGGQGAPGDTIYF. The genes are TRBV9 and TRBJ1-3, with 12 nucleotides matching TRBD1. CDR1 and CDR2 from the germline V gene are SGDLS and YYNGEE. Trimming at V came to 0 bases and at J to 8 bases, leaving 9 bases not matched to a gene. The CDR3 is 17 amino acids.